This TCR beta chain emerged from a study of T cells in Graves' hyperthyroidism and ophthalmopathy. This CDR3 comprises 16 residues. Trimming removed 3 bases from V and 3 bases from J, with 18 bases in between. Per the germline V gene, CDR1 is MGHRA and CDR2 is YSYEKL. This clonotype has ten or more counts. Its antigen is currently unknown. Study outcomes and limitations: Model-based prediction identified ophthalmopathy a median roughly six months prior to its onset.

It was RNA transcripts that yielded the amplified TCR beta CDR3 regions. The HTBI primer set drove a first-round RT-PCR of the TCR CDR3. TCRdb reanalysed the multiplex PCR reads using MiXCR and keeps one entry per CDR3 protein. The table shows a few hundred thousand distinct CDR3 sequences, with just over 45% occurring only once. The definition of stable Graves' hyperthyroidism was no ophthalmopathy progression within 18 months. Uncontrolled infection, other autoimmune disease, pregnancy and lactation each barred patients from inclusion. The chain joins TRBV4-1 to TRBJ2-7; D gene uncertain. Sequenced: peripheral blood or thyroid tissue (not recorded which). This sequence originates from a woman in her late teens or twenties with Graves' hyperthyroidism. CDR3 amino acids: CASSHPAEGLGYEQYF. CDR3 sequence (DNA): TGCGCCAGCAGCCATCCCGCAGAAGGTTTGGGCTACGAGCAGTACTTC.